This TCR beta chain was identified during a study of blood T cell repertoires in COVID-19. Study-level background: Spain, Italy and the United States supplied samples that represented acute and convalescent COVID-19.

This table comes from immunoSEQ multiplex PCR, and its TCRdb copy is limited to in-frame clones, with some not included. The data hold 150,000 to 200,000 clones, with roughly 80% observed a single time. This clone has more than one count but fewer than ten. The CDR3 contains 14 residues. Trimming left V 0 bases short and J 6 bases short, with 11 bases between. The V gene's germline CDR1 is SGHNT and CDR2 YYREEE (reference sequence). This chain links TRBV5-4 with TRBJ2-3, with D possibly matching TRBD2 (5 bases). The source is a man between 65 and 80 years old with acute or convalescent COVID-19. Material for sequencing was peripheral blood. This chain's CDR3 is CASSLAGGLDTQYF. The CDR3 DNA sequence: TGTGCCAGCAGCTTGGCGGGCGGGTTGGATACGCAGTATTTT.